A single sample is the source of the 28 T cell receptor beta chains below, sequenced in a study of shared clonotypes between healthy human individuals. The table came from immunoSEQ multiplex PCR; TCRdb's copy has only in-frame clones and leaves some out. This table holds some 510,000 clones, more than 65% found once. Sequencing used PBMCs. All receptors derive from a woman aged 40 to 50 in good health. Some clones in this sample may be carry-over from other donors' samples.

This clone was seen many times. The chain uses TRBV5-5 and TRBJ1-2, with 11 bases that match TRBD1. Germline V CDR1 and CDR2: SGHKS, YYEKEE (reference sequence). CDR3 length: 15 amino acids. V gave up 4 bases and J gave up 4 bases; unmatched junction bases: 6. CDR3 residues: CASSLGQGASYGYTF. The CDR3 DNA follows: TGTGCCAGCAGCCTCGGACAGGGGGCAAGCTATGGCTACACCTTC.

The chain employs TRBV28 and TRBJ2-2; weak D call: TRBD2 (6 bases). CDR3 size: 13 residues. Trimming removed 6 bases from V and 6 bases from J, with 11 bases in between. Germline loops: CDR1 MDHEN, CDR2 SYDVKM. In DNA, the CDR3 is TGTGCCAGCAGCAGTGGAGGGGCCGGGGAGCTGTTTTTT. Its protein is CASSSGGAGELFF. The full variable domain, its missing parts supplied by reference TRBV28 and TRBJ2-2, is DVKVTQSSRYLVKRTGEKVFLECVQDMDHENMFWYRQDPGLGLRLIYFSYDVKMKEKGDIPEGYSVSREKKERFSLILESASTNQTSMYLCASSSGGAGELFFGEGSRLTVL.

This rearrangement joins TRBV7-3 to TRBJ2-1, with TRBD2 matching 10 bases. Germline CDR1 reads SGHTA; CDR2 reads FQGTGA. The CDR3 contains 19 residues. V gave up 2 bases and J gave up 6 bases; unmatched junction bases: 16. CDR3 sequence (DNA): TGTGCCAGCAGCTTAGCCCCCCTGGGGCTAGCGGGAGTCCCCAATGAGCAGTTCTTC. This gives the protein CASSLAPLGLAGVPNEQFF.

The sample holds a few counts of this clone. The V gene is TRBV15, the J gene TRBJ1-5; possible D gene TRBD1, 5 bases. CDR3 length: 15 amino acids. The ends were cut back, 0 bases at V and 3 bases at J, with 9 bases in the middle. In germline, CDR1 is LNHNV, CDR2 YYDKDF (reference sequence). CDR3 bases: TGTGCCACCAGCAGAGAGGGGCAGGCCAATCAGCCCCAGCATTTT. This gives the protein CATSREGQANQPQHF.

The chain combines TRBV4-1 with TRBJ2-3; D is undetermined. The CDR3 spans 14 residues. The V and J ends lost 2 bases and 3 bases respectively, with 9 bases between them. Germline CDR1 is MGHRA and CDR2 is YSYEKL. DNA for the CDR3: TGCGCCAGCAGCCAAATACTTACAACAGATACGCAGTATTTT. This encodes CASSQILTTDTQYF.

This rearrangement joins TRBV7-3 to TRBJ2-2; D gene ambiguous. This CDR3 spans 16 amino acids. Germline CDR1 and CDR2: SGHTA and FQGTGA. The ends were cut back, 5 bases at V and 0 bases at J, with 13 bases in the middle. CDR3 sequence: CASSLGTAPNTGELFF. CDR3 nucleotides: TGTGCCAGCAGCCTCGGTACGGCCCCGAACACCGGGGAGCTGTTTTTT.

This sequence joins TRBV10-3 and TRBJ2-1; 7 bases map to TRBD2. The CDR3 runs to 13 residues. CDR1 and CDR2 from the germline V gene are ENHRY and SYGVKD. Germline trimming cut 6 bases from V and 8 bases from J; bases unmatched to any gene: 7. CDR3 in amino acids: CAIRKRDLDEQFF. CDR3 sequence (DNA): TGTGCCATCAGGAAGCGGGACCTCGATGAGCAGTTCTTC.

The chain links TRBV5-6 to TRBJ1-6; 8 bases align to TRBD1. The CDR3 totals 15 residues. With V trimmed by 4 bases and J by 9 bases, 9 bases remained unmatched. Germline lookup yields CDR1 SGHDT and CDR2 YYEEEE. DNA for the CDR3: TGTGCCAGCAGCCGGGCGGGACAGGTTGGTTCACCCCTCCACTTT. This translates into CASSRAGQVGSPLHF.

This clone was seen a single time. The genes are TRBV7-9 and TRBJ2-7, with D perhaps TRBD1 or TRBD2 (5 bases each). Trimming took off 8 bases at V and 3 bases at J, with 11 bases between the two ends. The CDR3 is 12 amino acids. Germline loops: CDR1 SEHNR, CDR2 FQNEAQ (reference sequence). DNA for the CDR3: TGTGCCAGCGGGGGTTTCGACTACGAGCAGTACTTC. Translating gives CASGGFDYEQYF.

The J gene is TRBJ2-7, the V gene TRBV30, with a tentative D call TRBD2 (6 bases). Germline V gene sequence: CDR1 GTSNPN, CDR2 SVGIG (reference sequence). The CDR3 sequence is 12 residues long. Trimming left V 2 bases short and J 3 bases short, with 8 bases between. For the CDR3, the DNA is TGTGCCTGGAGTTTGGGGGGCTACGAGCAGTACTTC. Protein sequence: CAWSLGGYEQYF.

The genes are TRBV13 and TRBJ2-7; no definite D call. Between the trimmed V and J ends, which lost 2 bases and 2 bases, there was a span of 4 bases. The CDR3 has 12 residues. Germline loops: CDR1 PRHDT, CDR2 FYEKMQ (reference sequence). DNA of the CDR3: TGTGCCAGCAGCTTACAAGCCTACGAGCAGTACTTC. Translation: CASSLQAYEQYF.

The chain carries TRBV4-2 and TRBJ2-5; 8 bases fit TRBD2. The trim removed 0 bases at V and 5 bases at J, leaving 5 bases unmatched. The CDR3 length is 15 residues. Looked up from germline, CDR1 is LGHNA and CDR2 is YNFKEQ. CDR3 nucleotides: TGTGCCAGCAGCCAAGAGAGCTTAGCGGGGGAGACCCAGTACTTC. It encodes CASSQESLAGETQYF.

This clone was recorded many times. The chain recombines TRBV27 with TRBJ2-3, with D perhaps assigned TRBD1 or TRBD2 (5 bases each). This CDR3 contains 15 residues. Per germline, CDR1 MNHEY and CDR2 SMNVEV (reference sequence). The V end was cut by 5 bases, the J end by 6 bases, with 18 bases between. CDR3: CASSPGTQYADTQYF. As DNA, the CDR3 is TGTGCCAGCAGTCCCGGGACCCAGTACGCGGATACGCAGTATTTT.

CDR3 bases: TGTGCCAGCAGCATGGGGGGTGGACTAGCGGCCTACGAGCAGTACTTC. Amino acids: CASSMGGGLAAYEQYF. The rearrangement links TRBV5-4 to TRBJ2-7, with TRBD2 matching over 10 bases. This CDR3 contains 16 residues. The J segment lost 2 bases and the V segment lost 4 bases, leaving 9 bases of the junction unmatched. Germline V CDR1 and CDR2: SGHNT, YYREEE (reference sequence).

The chain recombines TRBV11-2 with TRBJ2-3; 11 positions agree with TRBD2. The length of the CDR3 is 17 residues. Looked up from germline, CDR1 is SGHAT and CDR2 is FQNNGV. The J segment lost 5 bases and the V segment lost 5 bases, leaving 12 bases of the junction unmatched. CDR3 sequence: CASSPGTSGSLGDTQYF. The CDR3 nucleotides read TGTGCCAGCAGCCCGGGGACTAGCGGCTCCCTGGGAGATACGCAGTATTTT.

This clone was counted many times. The V gene is TRBV5-4, the J gene TRBJ1-2; D ambiguous. Germline CDR1 reads SGHNT; CDR2 reads YYREEE (reference sequence). This CDR3 contains 15 residues. Trimming took 2 bases from V and 3 from J, leaving 14 bases between them. The CDR3 DNA follows: TGTGCCAGCAGCTTAACGGTCCGCGGCGACTATGGCTACACCTTC. Translating it yields CASSLTVRGDYGYTF.

This chain links TRBV28 with TRBJ2-7; 11 nucleotides line up with TRBD2. Germline V lookup: CDR1 MDHEN, CDR2 SYDVKM. V was clipped by 5 bases and J by 2 bases; unmatched bases: 11. This CDR3 contains 17 residues. This CDR3 is CASSGGGLAGKPYEQYF. Here the CDR3 DNA reads TGTGCCAGCAGTGGCGGCGGACTAGCGGGCAAACCCTACGAGCAGTACTTC. Variable domain in full (rest from reference TRBV28 and TRBJ2-7): DVKVTQSSRYLVKRTGEKVFLECVQDMDHENMFWYRQDPGLGLRLIYFSYDVKMKEKGDIPEGYSVSREKKERFSLILESASTNQTSMYLCASSGGGLAGKPYEQYFGPGTRLTVT.

This chain links TRBV21-1 with TRBJ2-7; the table names TRBD2, a call not compared with the DNA. TRBV21-1 corresponds to a pseudogene. The CDR3 is 18 residues long. The CDR3: CASSKHPPKGLASVGQYF. For the CDR3, the DNA is TGTGCCAGCAGCAAACACCCCCCGAAGGGCCTAGCGAGTGTCGGGCAGTACTTC.

Comment on this clone: The same CDR3 arises from other DNA sequences in this sample as well. This chain joins TRBV19 and TRBJ2-7; TRBD2 matches at 7 bases. CDR1 is LNHDA, CDR2 SQIVND, per germline (reference sequence). Trimming took 4 bases from V and 2 from J; bases not matched to a gene: 2. The CDR3 spans 13 residues. CDR3 region: CASSSGGPYEQYF. The CDR3 nucleotides read TGTGCCAGTAGTAGCGGGGGTCCCTACGAGCAGTACTTC.

This chain connects TRBV27 to TRBJ1-4; 9 nucleotides agree with TRBD1. Trimming removed 4 bases from V and 5 bases from J; junction bases left unmatched: 8. Germline CDR1 and CDR2: MNHEY and SMNVEV (reference sequence). This CDR3 spans 16 amino acids. The CDR3 nucleotides read TGTGCCAGCAGTTCCCTCCTAGACAGGGGGAATGAAAAACTGTTTTTT. Translating gives CASSSLLDRGNEKLFF.

This clone was observed a handful of times. The chain has TRBV7-2 and TRBJ2-2, with D unclear. The CDR3 spans 16 residues. The germline V and J ends were trimmed by 5 bases and 7 bases, with 20 bases remaining between them. Germline V gene lookup returns CDR1 SGHTA and CDR2 FQGNSA. The DNA of the CDR3 is TGTGCCAGCAGCGCCATTGGCCCCCTATCTGGCGGGGAGCTGTTTTTT. This translates into CASSAIGPLSGGELFF.

This chain links TRBV6-6 with TRBJ2-2; 7 bases line up with TRBD2. The CDR3 extends over 13 amino acids. The V segment lost 6 bases and the J segment 6 bases; nucleotides outside the gene matches: 4. Germline V gene lookup returns CDR1 MNHNY and CDR2 SVGAGI (reference sequence). The CDR3 DNA is TGTGCCAGCAGGGGCGGGAGCGCCGGGGAGCTGTTTTTT. This codes for CASRGGSAGELFF.

The rearrangement links TRBV5-8 to TRBJ2-7; D is ambiguous. Trimming took 2 bases from V and 8 from J, leaving 8 bases between them. Germline V gene data show CDR1 as SGHTS and CDR2 as YDEGEE. This CDR3 has 11 amino acids. CDR3 nucleotides: TGTGCCAGCAGCTTCCGTGTCCAGCAGTACTTC. It codes for CASSFRVQQYF.

The chain combines TRBV7-2 with TRBJ2-3; 13 bases agree with TRBD2. From germline, CDR1 is SGHTA and CDR2 FQGNSA. The CDR3 length is 17 residues. The J segment lost 0 bases and the V segment lost 4 bases, leaving 4 bases of the junction unmatched. The CDR3 region is CASSSGLAGPSTDTQYF. The CDR3 coding sequence is TGTGCCAGCAGCTCGGGACTAGCGGGACCAAGCACAGATACGCAGTATTTT.

The rearrangement uses TRBV9 and TRBJ1-4; 7 nucleotides agree with TRBD1. Germline V CDR1 and CDR2: SGDLS, YYNGEE. This CDR3 comprises 15 residues. Trimming at V came to 2 bases and at J to 5 bases, leaving 6 bases not matched to a gene. Written as DNA, the CDR3 is TGTGCCAGCAGCGTGGCCGGGACAGCGAATGAAAAACTGTTTTTT. Translating gives CASSVAGTANEKLFF.

This clone was observed a few times. CDR3 in DNA: TGTGCCAGCAGCTCCGCGGCCTCTGGAAACACCATATATTTT. Translation gives CASSSAASGNTIYF. The rearrangement joins TRBV7-9 to TRBJ1-3, with D unresolved. Deletions cut 4 bases from V and 0 bases from J, with 7 bases between. Looked up from germline, CDR1 is SEHNR and CDR2 is FQNEAQ (reference sequence). The CDR3 runs 14 residues.

The table lists this clone with a count of one. This chain joins TRBV19 and TRBJ2-3, with D unclear. V was clipped by 5 bases and J by 3 bases, with 12 bases between them. The CDR3 spans 14 residues. Germline loops: CDR1 LNHDA, CDR2 SQIVND (reference sequence). The DNA of the CDR3 is TGTGCCAGTAGTGGCCCCTTGGAAACAGATACGCAGTATTTT. Amino acids: CASSGPLETDTQYF.

The rearrangement joins TRBV10-3 to TRBJ1-1, with 8 bases fitting TRBD1. Per the germline V gene, CDR1 is ENHRY and CDR2 is SYGVKD. CDR3 size: 14 residues. J gave up 4 bases and V 5 bases, and 6 bases lay outside the gene matches. DNA for the CDR3: TGTGCCATCAGTCCAGCGGGGACAGGCACTGAAGCTTTCTTT. Protein product: CAISPAGTGTEAFF.